This TCR beta chain emerged from a study of blood T cell repertoires in COVID-19. The CDR3 is made up of 13 amino acids. V was pared by 3 bases and J by 6 bases, with 2 bases of the junction left unmatched. Germline-derived CDR1 and CDR2 are SGHTA and FQGNSA. Some clones are missing from TCRdb's copy, which holds only in-frame ones; the method was immunoSEQ multiplex PCR. This table has around 150,000 clones, roughly 80% appearing once. This TCR derives from a man aged 55-75 years with acute or convalescent COVID-19. This chain connects TRBV7-2 to TRBJ2-1, with 7 nucleotides matching TRBD1. The sequenced material came from peripheral blood. The CDR3 here is CASSLDRLNEQFF. CDR3 nucleotides: TGTGCCAGCAGCTTGGACAGGCTCAATGAGCAGTTCTTC.